This TCR beta chain was captured in a study of blood T cell repertoires in COVID-19. On the study more broadly: The analysed material was cDNA or gDNA that came from T cells, B-cell-depleted T cells, or PBMCs.

This clone was observed a handful of times. Seattle-derived patients entered the study during active infection and were followed longitudinally. Authors' data handling: Cell counts per sample came from amplifying reference gene primers. The data were produced by immunoSEQ multiplex PCR, yet TCRdb's version contains in-frame clones alone and is incomplete. Clone size and V and J calls were adopted from that table, with D and trimming inferred from the DNA. The repertoire holds tens of thousands of clones, with less than 85% as singletons. This receptor was taken from a man between 65 and 80 years old with COVID-19, enrolled during active disease. The sequenced material came from peripheral blood.

The CDR3, as DNA: TGTGCCAGCAGCAACCCTGGACTAGCGGAGAGCTCCTACAATGAGCAGTTCTTC. It encodes CASSNPGLAESSYNEQFF. The genes are TRBV28 and TRBJ2-1; 10 nucleotides agree with TRBD2. Looked up from germline, CDR1 is MDHEN and CDR2 is SYDVKM. The junction had 11 bases not matched to a gene; V was cut back by 6 bases and J by 0 bases. The CDR3 consists of 18 residues.